This is a list of T cell receptor beta chains from one sample in a study of cytomegalovirus exposure and HLA in healthy donors. This table comes from immunoSEQ multiplex PCR, and its TCRdb copy is limited to in-frame clones, with some not included. The table records tens of thousands of clones, roughly 82% of them present only once. Sequenced material: PBMCs. The receptor set was obtained from a man between 65 and 85 years old in good health and CMV-seropositive. Both conserved end residues are part of each CDR3. A D gene is named only where the DNA matches it firmly. Clone size is given for some rows only: seen once, a few or many times, or a class if the clone is expanded.

j_gene: TRBJ1-5; abundance: NA; d_gene: TRBD1; v_gene: TRBV5-1; CDR3aa: CASSLAPGGAGQPQHF; CDR3nt: TGCGCCAGCAGCTTGGCCCCAGGGGGAGCGGGTCAGCCCCAGCATTTT
j_gene: TRBJ1-6; abundance: NA; d_gene: NA; v_gene: TRBV15; CDR3aa: CATSRDLNSPLHF; CDR3nt: TGTGCCACCAGCAGAGATCTCAATTCACCCCTCCACTTT
j_gene: TRBJ2-3; abundance: NA; d_gene: TRBD2; v_gene: TRBV28; CDR3aa: CASSSLGGLQPTDTQYF; CDR3nt: TGTGCCAGCAGTTCCCTGGGGGGACTACAACCCACAGATACGCAGTATTTT
j_gene: TRBJ1-4; abundance: few; d_gene: NA; v_gene: TRBV11-2; CDR3aa: CASSFTRGWGNEKLFF; CDR3nt: TGTGCCAGCAGCTTCACCAGGGGTTGGGGTAATGAAAAACTGTTTTTT
j_gene: TRBJ1-2; abundance: NA; d_gene: NA; v_gene: TRBV10-3; CDR3aa: CAITPLGGDYGYTF; CDR3nt: TGTGCCATCACCCCCTTGGGGGGAGACTATGGCTACACCTTC
j_gene: TRBJ2-7; abundance: NA; d_gene: TRBD1; v_gene: TRBV5-8; CDR3aa: CASSLGTGELYEQYF; CDR3nt: TGTGCCAGCAGCTTGGGGACAGGAGAACTCTACGAGCAGTACTTC
j_gene: TRBJ2-7; abundance: NA; d_gene: NA; v_gene: TRBV5-6; CDR3aa: CASSLYQGGADYEQYF; CDR3nt: TGTGCCAGCAGCCTATACCAAGGAGGGGCGGACTACGAGCAGTACTTC
j_gene: TRBJ1-2; abundance: NA; d_gene: NA; v_gene: TRBV29-1; CDR3aa: CSVRQNDGYTF; CDR3nt: TGCAGCGTTCGACAGAACGATGGCTACACCTTC
j_gene: TRBJ2-3; abundance: NA; d_gene: TRBD2; v_gene: TRBV30; CDR3aa: CAWRPRGRGDTQYF; CDR3nt: TGTGCCTGGAGGCCCCGCGGGAGGGGTGATACGCAGTATTTT
j_gene: TRBJ1-5; abundance: NA; d_gene: NA; v_gene: TRBV10-3; CDR3aa: CAISGEFDQPQHF; CDR3nt: TGTGCCATCAGTGGGGAGTTCGATCAGCCCCAGCATTTT
j_gene: TRBJ2-3; abundance: NA; d_gene: TRBD2; v_gene: TRBV6-1; CDR3aa: CASRAGGPDTQYF; CDR3nt: TGTGCCAGCAGGGCGGGAGGTCCAGATACGCAGTATTTT
j_gene: TRBJ1-5; abundance: NA; d_gene: NA; v_gene: TRBV4-1; CDR3aa: CASSQDPHLTVPWDQPQHF; CDR3nt: TGCGCCAGCAGCCAAGACCCTCACTTGACAGTTCCCTGGGATCAGCCCCAGCATTTT
j_gene: TRBJ1-6; abundance: NA; d_gene: TRBD1; v_gene: TRBV11-2; CDR3aa: CASSSSGTGNSPLHF; CDR3nt: TGTGCCAGCAGCTCGTCCGGGACAGGAAATTCACCCCTCCACTTT
j_gene: TRBJ2-5; abundance: few; d_gene: TRBD1; v_gene: TRBV29-1; CDR3aa: CSVGRGLETQYF; CDR3nt: TGCAGCGTAGGCAGGGGGCTGGAGACCCAGTACTTC
j_gene: TRBJ1-1; abundance: NA; d_gene: NA; v_gene: TRBV7-2; CDR3aa: CASSRERRDTEAFF; CDR3nt: TGTGCCAGCAGCCGCGAACGACGGGACACTGAAGCTTTCTTT
j_gene: TRBJ2-1; abundance: few; d_gene: TRBD1; v_gene: TRBV7-2; CDR3aa: CASSRPGQYNEQFF; CDR3nt: TGTGCCAGCAGCCGACCGGGACAGTACAATGAGCAGTTCTTC
j_gene: TRBJ1-4; abundance: NA; d_gene: NA; v_gene: TRBV18; CDR3aa: CASSPRRVGNEKLFF; CDR3nt: TGTGCCAGCTCACCTCGGAGGGTTGGTAATGAAAAACTGTTTTTT
j_gene: TRBJ1-4; abundance: NA; d_gene: TRBD1; v_gene: TRBV10-3; CDR3aa: CAISDPRQGALEKLFF; CDR3nt: TGTGCCATCAGTGACCCAAGGCAGGGGGCATTGGAAAAACTGTTTTTT
j_gene: TRBJ2-1; abundance: NA; d_gene: NA; v_gene: TRBV10-3; CDR3aa: CAISASVGTYNEQFF; CDR3nt: TGTGCCATCAGTGCTAGCGTAGGAACCTACAATGAGCAGTTCTTC
j_gene: TRBJ2-3; abundance: NA; d_gene: NA; v_gene: TRBV19; CDR3aa: CASSQGPSRDTQYF; CDR3nt: TGTGCCAGTAGTCAGGGGCCCAGTAGAGATACGCAGTATTTT
j_gene: TRBJ1-1; abundance: NA; d_gene: NA; v_gene: TRBV11-3; CDR3aa: CASSLQEDTEAFF; CDR3nt: TGTGCCAGCAGCCTACAAGAGGACACTGAAGCTTTCTTT
j_gene: TRBJ1-2; abundance: NA; d_gene: TRBD1; v_gene: TRBV6-5; CDR3aa: CASSYGQEHGYTF; CDR3nt: TGTGCCAGCAGTTATGGACAGGAACATGGCTACACCTTC
j_gene: TRBJ2-5; abundance: NA; d_gene: NA; v_gene: TRBV5-4; CDR3aa: CASSNGQSQETQYF; CDR3nt: TGTGCCAGCAGCAACGGACAGTCCCAAGAGACCCAGTACTTC
j_gene: TRBJ2-3; abundance: few; d_gene: TRBD2; v_gene: TRBV7-8; CDR3aa: CASGGLAGAGDTQYF; CDR3nt: TGTGCCAGCGGAGGACTAGCGGGAGCTGGAGATACGCAGTATTTT
j_gene: TRBJ2-2; abundance: NA; d_gene: TRBD1; v_gene: TRBV10-3; CDR3aa: CAITPDRLADTGELFF; CDR3nt: TGTGCCATCACTCCGGACAGGTTGGCGGACACCGGGGAGCTGTTTTTT
j_gene: TRBJ2-5; abundance: NA; d_gene: TRBD2; v_gene: TRBV7-9; CDR3aa: CASSFREAQETQYF; CDR3nt: TGTGCCAGCAGCTTCCGGGAGGCCCAAGAGACCCAGTACTTC
j_gene: TRBJ2-7; abundance: NA; d_gene: TRBD1; v_gene: TRBV10-3; CDR3aa: CAISPGQGPYEQYF; CDR3nt: TGTGCCATCAGCCCGGGACAGGGTCCCTACGAGCAGTACTTC
j_gene: TRBJ2-2; abundance: NA; d_gene: TRBD1; v_gene: TRBV7-3; CDR3aa: CASSFGQGNGGLFF; CDR3nt: TGTGCCAGCAGCTTCGGACAGGGGAACGGGGGGCTGTTTTTT
j_gene: TRBJ2-3; abundance: NA; d_gene: TRBD2; v_gene: TRBV5-1; CDR3aa: CASSLMPPQRGVTDTQYF; CDR3nt: TGCGCCAGCAGCTTGATGCCACCCCAGCGGGGGGTCACAGATACGCAGTATTTT
j_gene: TRBJ1-1; abundance: NA; d_gene: TRBD1; v_gene: TRBV29-1; CDR3aa: CSVVQGDGNTEAFF; CDR3nt: TGCAGCGTTGTACAGGGGGACGGTAACACTGAAGCTTTCTTT
j_gene: TRBJ2-3; abundance: NA; d_gene: NA; v_gene: TRBV30; CDR3aa: CAWSVGEYGTDTQYF; CDR3nt: TGTGCCTGGAGTGTGGGAGAATATGGGACAGATACGCAGTATTTT
j_gene: TRBJ2-3; abundance: NA; d_gene: NA; v_gene: TRBV7-9; CDR3aa: CASSLLNTDTQYF; CDR3nt: TGTGCCAGCAGCCTACTAAACACAGATACGCAGTATTTT
j_gene: TRBJ1-5; abundance: NA; d_gene: NA; v_gene: TRBV6-1; CDR3aa: CASTRDHGGQPQHF; CDR3nt: TGTGCCAGCACCCGGGACCACGGAGGGCAGCCCCAGCATTTT
j_gene: TRBJ1-5; abundance: NA; d_gene: TRBD1; v_gene: TRBV7-2; CDR3aa: CASSPQGRQPQHF; CDR3nt: TGTGCCAGCAGCCCACAGGGGAGGCAGCCCCAGCATTTT
j_gene: TRBJ1-1; abundance: NA; d_gene: NA; v_gene: TRBV6-1; CDR3aa: CASRSYDRSFF; CDR3nt: TGTGCCAGCAGATCCTACGACAGGTCCTTCTTT
j_gene: TRBJ1-5; abundance: few; d_gene: NA; v_gene: TRBV29-1; CDR3aa: CSVETGSGQPQHF; CDR3nt: TGCAGCGTTGAAACAGGGTCAGGTCAGCCCCAGCATTTT
j_gene: TRBJ2-1; abundance: NA; d_gene: TRBD2; v_gene: TRBV4-3; CDR3aa: CASSQELAGVNEQFF; CDR3nt: TGCGCCAGCAGCCAAGAACTAGCGGGGGTAAATGAGCAGTTCTTC
j_gene: TRBJ1-2; abundance: NA; d_gene: NA; v_gene: TRBV5-1; CDR3aa: CASSTDSNYGYTF; CDR3nt: TGCGCCAGCAGCACAGACAGTAACTATGGCTACACCTTC
j_gene: TRBJ2-3; abundance: NA; d_gene: TRBD2; v_gene: TRBV6-1; CDR3aa: CASSEARLAGVADTQYF; CDR3nt: TGTGCCAGCAGTGAAGCCCGACTAGCGGGAGTAGCAGATACGCAGTATTTT
j_gene: TRBJ1-1; abundance: NA; d_gene: TRBD1; v_gene: TRBV5-1; CDR3aa: CASSTRDRGTEAFF; CDR3nt: TGCGCCAGCAGCACCCGGGACAGGGGCACTGAAGCTTTCTTT
j_gene: TRBJ2-3; abundance: NA; d_gene: NA; v_gene: TRBV2; CDR3aa: CASSEGGAPDTQYF; CDR3nt: TGTGCCAGCAGTGAGGGGGGGGCTCCAGATACGCAGTATTTT
j_gene: TRBJ2-1; abundance: NA; d_gene: TRBD1; v_gene: TRBV6-5; CDR3aa: CASSYSTGGYEQFF; CDR3nt: TGTGCCAGCAGTTACTCGACAGGGGGCTATGAGCAGTTCTTC
j_gene: TRBJ2-6; abundance: NA; d_gene: TRBD1; v_gene: TRBV6-6; CDR3aa: CASGRQGAGANVLTF; CDR3nt: TGTGCCAGCGGTCGACAGGGTGCTGGGGCCAACGTCCTGACTTTC
j_gene: TRBJ1-1; abundance: NA; d_gene: NA; v_gene: TRBV21-1; CDR3aa: CASSAQTGEAFF; CDR3nt: TGTGCCAGCAGCGCACAGACAGGTGAAGCTTTCTTT
j_gene: TRBJ2-2; abundance: NA; d_gene: TRBD2; v_gene: TRBV5-1; CDR3aa: CASSSRTSGGTGELFF; CDR3nt: TGCGCCAGCAGCTCCCGGACTAGCGGGGGCACCGGGGAGCTGTTTTTT
j_gene: TRBJ1-2; abundance: NA; d_gene: NA; v_gene: TRBV21-1; CDR3aa: CASSKWALNRGSYTF; CDR3nt: TGTGCCAGCAGCAAATGGGCTTTAAACAGGGGTAGCTACACCTTC
j_gene: TRBJ1-2; abundance: NA; d_gene: NA; v_gene: TRBV29-1; CDR3aa: CSGSAGQGYGYTF; CDR3nt: TGCAGCGGATCGGCCGGTCAGGGGTATGGCTACACCTTC
j_gene: TRBJ2-7; abundance: NA; d_gene: NA; v_gene: TRBV7-2; CDR3aa: CASSLASANYEQYF; CDR3nt: TGTGCCAGCAGCTTAGCTTCCGCGAACTACGAGCAGTACTTC
j_gene: TRBJ1-2; abundance: NA; d_gene: NA; v_gene: TRBV28; CDR3aa: CASEDLGDGYTF; CDR3nt: TGTGCCAGCGAAGACCTAGGAGATGGCTACACCTTC
j_gene: TRBJ2-1; abundance: NA; d_gene: TRBD1; v_gene: TRBV9; CDR3aa: CASSWGQGGDEQFF; CDR3nt: TGTGCCAGCAGTTGGGGACAGGGGGGAGATGAGCAGTTCTTC
j_gene: TRBJ2-7; abundance: NA; d_gene: TRBD1; v_gene: TRBV4-3; CDR3aa: CASGQDLRTGGYEQYF; CDR3nt: TGCGCCAGCGGCCAAGATTTAAGGACAGGGGGCTACGAGCAGTACTTC
j_gene: TRBJ2-3; abundance: once; d_gene: TRBD2; v_gene: TRBV5-4; CDR3aa: CASSLGLAGVEDTQYF; CDR3nt: TGTGCCAGCAGCTTGGGGCTAGCGGGAGTAGAAGATACGCAGTATTTT